One sample yielded the 25 T cell receptor beta chains listed below, sequenced in a study of monozygotic twins with inflammatory bowel disease. Reprocessing the 5' RACE reads, TCRdb reports a single entry for every CDR3 protein and omits DNA. Its clone listing holds over 110,000 distinct CDR3 sequences. The sequencing input was blood. The receptor set was obtained from a human donor with ulcerative colitis or Crohn's disease, or a healthy co-twin of an affected twin (not recorded which).

V and J are TRBV3-1 and TRBJ1-2; checking the TCRdb D call of TRBD1 is not possible without DNA. Germline assignment: CDR1 LGHDT and CDR2 YNNKEL (reference sequence). This CDR3 has 14 residues. Here the CDR3 reads CASSQGQGWSGYTF.

The CDR3 loop reads CASSQDLSTDTQYF. The V call is TRBV4-3, the J call TRBJ2-3. CDR1 LGHNA and CDR2 YSLEER come from the germline V gene. CDR3 length: 14 residues.

This rearrangement joins TRBV19 to TRBJ1-4. CDR3 size: 14 residues. Germline CDR1 reads LNHDA; CDR2 reads SQIVND (reference sequence). The CDR3 sequence is CASSIQAANEKLFF. Full variable domain (rest looked up from reference TRBV19 and TRBJ1-4): DGGITQSPKYLFRKEGQNVTLSCEQNLNHDAMYWYRQDPGQGLRLIYYSQIVNDFQKGDIAEGYSVSREKKESFPLTVTSAQKNPTAFYLCASSIQAANEKLFFGSGTQLSVL.

The chain links TRBV18 to TRBJ2-7. The germline V gene has CDR1 KGHSH and CDR2 LQKENI. CDR3 length equals 13 residues. The CDR3 reads CASSPPTAYEQYF.

The J gene is TRBJ2-5, the V gene TRBV11-3; without DNA, the TCRdb call of TRBD1 cannot be checked. Looked up from germline, CDR1 is SGHNT and CDR2 is YENEEA. The CDR3 is made up of 15 amino acids. The CDR3 protein is CASSVTGALSETQYF.

J is TRBJ2-1 and V is TRBV9; TCRdb calls TRBD2, which cannot be checked without DNA. The CDR3 is made up of 16 amino acids. The germline gives CDR1 SGDLS, CDR2 YYNGEE. The CDR3 loop is CASSPEGTSGFNEQFF.

The chain couples TRBV7-2 to TRBJ2-4; TCRdb's D gene call, TRBD2, goes unchecked for lack of DNA. CDR1 SGHTA and CDR2 FQGNSA come from the germline V gene. This CDR3 is 16 amino acids long. CDR3 region: CASSFGPTTAKNIQYF.

This rearrangement joins TRBV28 to TRBJ1-2; no DNA is available, so the TRBD1 call from TCRdb remains unchecked. The V gene's germline CDR1 is MDHEN and CDR2 SYDVKM. This CDR3 contains 16 residues. The CDR3 sequence is CASVRRLGQGADGYTF.

The rearrangement uses TRBV5-1 and TRBJ1-5; with no DNA, the TCRdb D assignment of TRBD1 cannot be verified. CDR3 size: 14 residues. The germline CDR1 and CDR2 sequences are SGHRS and YFSETQ. This CDR3 reads CASSLMGRDQPQHF.

This chain joins TRBV27 and TRBJ2-5; TCRdb's D call of TRBD2 is untestable without DNA. Germline CDR1 is MNHEY and CDR2 is SMNVEV (reference sequence). CDR3 length equals 15 residues. The CDR3 region is CASSSVAGGQETQYF.

The chain combines TRBV5-1 with TRBJ2-3. Germline V gene lookup returns CDR1 SGHRS and CDR2 YFSETQ. This CDR3 region has 15 residues. CDR3 in amino acids: CASSLDASSTDTQYF.

The chain has TRBV12-3 or TRBV12-4 and TRBJ2-7; TCRdb's D gene call, TRBD1, goes unchecked for lack of DNA. The CDR3 loop spans 13 amino acids. CDR3 region: CASSPLGTGEQYF.

The chain links TRBV6-5 to TRBJ2-7; TCRdb reports TRBD1, a call that lacks DNA to check it against. Germline values: CDR1 MNHEY, CDR2 SVGAGI. This CDR3 is built from 15 residues. The CDR3 region is CASSYSTSGGYEQYF.

The V gene is TRBV5-1, the J gene TRBJ2-7; TCRdb picks TRBD2, but there is no DNA to check that call. The germline CDR1 and CDR2 sequences are SGHRS and YFSETQ. The CDR3 has 14 residues. CDR3 loop: CASSRTSDPYEQYF.

The chain uses TRBV6-5 and TRBJ1-2; TCRdb's D gene call, TRBD1, goes unchecked for lack of DNA. Germline-derived CDR1 and CDR2 are MNHEY and SVGAGI. The CDR3 runs to 19 residues. This CDR3 reads CASSYSTASPLDRNYGYTF.

V is TRBV20-1 and J is TRBJ2-4; TCRdb's D gene call, TRBD1, goes unchecked for lack of DNA. CDR3 length equals 15 residues. The germline V gene has CDR1 DFQATT and CDR2 SNEGSKA (reference sequence). The CDR3: CSALGQNLAKNIQYF.

V gene TRBV7-8 combines with J gene TRBJ2-5; without DNA, the TCRdb call of TRBD1 cannot be checked. This CDR3 spans 14 amino acids. The germline gives CDR1 SGHVS, CDR2 FQNEAQ. The CDR3 sequence is CASSVTGIQETQYF.

This chain connects TRBV5-1 to TRBJ2-6. Per germline, CDR1 SGHRS and CDR2 YFSETQ. The CDR3 runs to 15 residues. CDR3 amino acids: CASSLEASGANVLTF.

The chain recombines TRBV20-1 with TRBJ2-3; without DNA, the TCRdb call of TRBD2 cannot be checked. Germline lookup yields CDR1 DFQATT and CDR2 SNEGSKA (reference sequence). There are 16 residues in the CDR3. The CDR3 is CSARDSGGAYTDTQYF.

J is TRBJ2-5 and V is TRBV27; absent DNA, TCRdb's TRBD1 call cannot be checked. In germline, CDR1 is MNHEY, CDR2 SMNVEV (reference sequence). CDR3 length: 13 amino acids. CDR3: CASRRDTQETQYF.

The CDR3 region is CASSLSGGAFGDEQFF. J is TRBJ2-1 and V is TRBV7-3; TCRdb returns TRBD2, unconfirmable since there is no DNA. The V gene's germline CDR1 is SGHTA and CDR2 FQGTGA. This CDR3 region has 16 residues.

This clonotype counts as medium-sized (0.01 to 0.1%) by frequency. The V and J genes are TRBV7-2 and TRBJ1-4. Germline values: CDR1 SGHTA, CDR2 FQGNSA. CDR3 length: 15 amino acids. CDR3 residues: CASSLGGAGGEKLFF.

This chain connects TRBV12-3 or TRBV12-4 to TRBJ1-2; the TRBD1 assignment by TCRdb is unverifiable without DNA. This CDR3 comprises 13 residues. CDR3 amino acids: CASSTGQAYGYTF.

The chain is built from TRBV25-1 and TRBJ1-5; no DNA is available, so the TRBD1 call from TCRdb remains unchecked. Per the germline V gene, CDR1 is MGHDK and CDR2 is SYGVNS. The CDR3 has 14 amino acids. The CDR3 reads CASSEDRANQPQHF.

V is TRBV7-2 and J is TRBJ1-5. CDR3 length equals 14 residues. Germline CDR1 reads SGHTA; CDR2 reads FQGNSA. The CDR3 region is CASSLGNRNQPQHF.